Sequencing of this TCR beta chain was carried out in a study of neurological immune-mediated disorders. This clonotype was detected many times. The antigen remains unidentified. Overall study findings and caveats: HTLV-1-associated myelopathy had the most TCR clonal expansion, while multiple sclerosis had the least, a level that fell below healthy controls.

Template-switch 5'RACE cDNA synthesis added a 10-nucleotide unique molecular identifier. The authors obtained over 180 million TCR-beta sequences from 15-18 subjects per sequencing run. Each CDR3 protein gets one entry after TCRdb re-called the 5' RACE reads with MiXCR. This sample has roughly 100,000 distinct CDR3 sequences, with under 14% found just once. Unmatched junction bases numbered 12, after V lost 5 bases and J lost 5 bases. Germline V gives CDR1 SGHTA, CDR2 FQGNSA. The CDR3 runs to 15 residues. Specified time point: longitudinal time-point 3. Unsorted libraries were prepared from 2 million PBMCs that had been stored at -80 C.

The receptor comes from a female donor with HTLV-1-associated myelopathy (HAM/TSP). The chain is built from TRBV7-2 and TRBJ2-7, with TRBD1 identical over 7 bases. The sample was PBMCs. The CDR3: CASSTPTGSHNEQYF. The CDR3 DNA reads as TGTGCCAGCAGCACGCCGACAGGGTCCCATAACGAGCAGTACTTC.